This TCR beta chain was retrieved from a study of CD8 T cells in Susac syndrome. With random hexamers, roughly 0.5 to 1 ug RNA was reverse transcribed. Each CDR3 protein gets one entry after TCRdb re-called the immunoSEQ multiplex PCR reads with MiXCR. The table shows around 200,000 distinct CDR3 sequences, with approximately 95% occurring only once. CDR3 length: 18 residues. The trim removed 6 bases at V and 3 bases at J, leaving 13 bases unmatched. Germline values: CDR1 DFQATT, CDR2 SNEGSKA (reference sequence). Sequencing targeted TCR beta in T cells from blood (CD8+ and CD4+). Material for sequencing was CD4+ T cells from PBMCs. This TCR was sampled from a human donor in good health. The V gene is TRBV20-1, the J gene TRBJ2-2; 13 nucleotides agree with TRBD2. The CDR3 loop is CSAAGTSGTARDTGELFF. The DNA for the CDR3 is TGCAGTGCGGCCGGGACTAGCGGGACCGCGCGTGACACCGGGGAGCTGTTTTTT.